This is a list of T cell receptor beta chains from one sample in a study of T cell repertoires in cytomegalovirus infection. Which antigens these TCRs recognize remains unknown. TCRdb passed the reads through MiXCR, listing each CDR3 protein once. This table holds approximately 260,000 distinct CDR3 sequences, 22% found once. This sample comprised cultured PBMCs, obtained from culture after CMV antigen stimulation. These receptors all come from a human donor in good health (CMV status not recorded). Some clones in this sample may be carry-over from other donors' samples. CDR3s include the opening cysteine and the closing phenylalanine or tryptophan. The D gene is left open where the match is weak. Some rows mark clone size as missing; the rest say once, few, many or name a class of expanded clone.

clone size	V gene	D gene	J gene	CDR3 DNA	CDR3 protein
-	TRBV29-1	TRBD1	TRBJ2-5	TGCAGCGGCAGGGGGGAGACCCAGTACTTC	CSGRGETQYF
few	TRBV7-8	-	TRBJ2-5	TGTGCCAGCAGCCCTGGACAGCGAGAGACCCAGTACTTC	CASSPGQRETQYF
few	TRBV12-3/TRBV12-4	TRBD1	TRBJ2-7	TGTGCCAGCAGCCTGACAGGGTCGACCTACGAGCAGTACTTC	CASSLTGSTYEQYF
-	TRBV15	-	TRBJ2-1	TGTGCCACCAGCAGACAATACAGCAATGAGGAGCAGTTCTTC	CATSRQYSNEEQFF
many	TRBV7-2	TRBD2	TRBJ2-1	TGTGCCAGCAGCGGTAGCGGGAGCTCCTACAATGAGCAGTTCTTC	CASSGSGSSYNEQFF
-	TRBV19	-	TRBJ1-1	TGTGCCAGCCGCCACCACAGGGATGGGAACACTGAAGCTTTCTTT	CASRHHRDGNTEAFF
few	TRBV19	-	TRBJ1-5	TGTGCCAGTAGTATGTTTCGTGGGGACAATCAGCCCCAGCATTTT	CASSMFRGDNQPQHF
many	TRBV7-2	TRBD2	TRBJ2-1	TGTGCCAGCAGCTTCCACCCCGGAAGCGGGACTAGCGGTTACAATGAGCAGTTCTTC	CASSFHPGSGTSGYNEQFF
-	TRBV19	-	TRBJ1-1	TGTGCCAGTAGTATCGATCTGAACACTGAAGCTTTCTTT	CASSIDLNTEAFF
-	TRBV20-1	TRBD1	TRBJ1-5	TGCAGTGCTAGAGATCCACAGGGGGACGATCAGCCCCAGCATTTT	CSARDPQGDDQPQHF
-	TRBV3-1	TRBD2	TRBJ2-1	TGTGCCAGCAGCCAAAATAGCGGGAGGATATCCAATGAGCAGTTCTTC	CASSQNSGRISNEQFF
many	TRBV20-1	-	TRBJ2-2	TGCAGTGCCCCCCCCATGGGAACCGCGAACACCGGGGAGCTGTTTTTT	CSAPPMGTANTGELFF
-	TRBV19	-	TRBJ2-1	TGTGCCAGTAGTAAGGGCGGGGACTCCTACAATGAGCAGTTCTTC	CASSKGGDSYNEQFF
-	TRBV7-2	-	TRBJ2-7	TGTGCCAGCAGCCCGGAAACGCTACCCGTGGTGCGCCACGAGCAGTACTTC	CASSPETLPVVRHEQYF
-	TRBV5-4	-	TRBJ1-1	TGTGCCAGCAGCTGCGGACCTTCCCGTTATTGGATGAACACTGAAGCTTTCTTT	CASSCGPSRYWMNTEAFF
many	TRBV7-2	-	TRBJ1-6	TGTGCCAGCAGCGGCGGGACACCGGGCAATTCACCCCTCCACTTT	CASSGGTPGNSPLHF
-	TRBV10-3	-	TRBJ2-1	TGTGCCATCAGTGACCGTAGGAACGAGCAGTTCTTC	CAISDRRNEQFF
few	TRBV19	TRBD1	TRBJ1-1	TGTGCCAGTAGCGACAGGGCGAATATGAACACTGAAGCTTTCTTT	CASSDRANMNTEAFF
-	TRBV7-7	TRBD1	TRBJ2-5	TGTGCCAGCAGCTTTAACAGGGGCCAAGAGACCCAGTACTTC	CASSFNRGQETQYF
-	TRBV15	-	TRBJ1-1	TGTGCCACCAGCAGGGTTCGGATGAACACTGAAGCTTTCTTT	CATSRVRMNTEAFF
-	TRBV12-3/TRBV12-4	-	TRBJ2-7	TGTGCCAGCAGTTTTACGGCCCCAGACGAGCAGTACTTC	CASSFTAPDEQYF
few	TRBV29-1	-	TRBJ2-1	TGCAGCGTGGAGGCCGTTAATTACAATGAGCAGTTCTTC	CSVEAVNYNEQFF
few	TRBV4-3	-	TRBJ1-3	TGCGCCAGCAGCCAAGATGGCGGAGGCCCGGTCCAAGGAAACACCATATATTTT	CASSQDGGGPVQGNTIYF
many	TRBV5-6	-	TRBJ1-2	TGTGCCAGCAGCTTGCTTCGCGGCTATGGCTACACCTTC	CASSLLRGYGYTF